This T cell receptor (beta chain) came from a study of T cells in Graves' hyperthyroidism and ophthalmopathy. Looking at the study overall: Peripheral blood was acquired at first diagnosis, ahead of any therapy whatsoever.

This clonotype was recorded at least ten times. Its antigen is unidentified. PBMCs were derived from roughly 9.6 ml fresh peripheral blood. V lost 5 bases and J 7 bases, leaving 12 bases between the germline ends. CDR1 is SEHNR, CDR2 FQNEAQ, per germline (reference sequence). This CDR3 comprises 14 residues. Findings and limits, study-wide: It was a median about 6.5 months before onset that the model predicted ophthalmopathy. In simple terms, a model built on 13 V-J features told ophthalmopathy apart from stable hyperthyroidism.

Researchers amplified the TCR beta CDR3 regions from RNA transcripts. First-round RT-PCR with HTBI primers amplified the TCR CDR3 region. Each CDR3 protein is one row after TCRdb ran MiXCR on the multiplex PCR reads. This sample carries about 720,000 distinct CDR3 sequences, 16% of them seen once, and the ten largest clones take around 8%. This sequence joins TRBV7-9 and TRBJ1-6, with D perhaps matching TRBD1 (5 bases). This sequence was found in a man younger than 35 with Graves' hyperthyroidism. Sequencing input: blood. The CDR3: CASSTAEGNSPLHF. In nucleotides, the CDR3 is TGTGCCAGCAGCACCGCCGAGGGGAATTCACCCCTCCACTTT. Based on the CDR3 plus reference TRBV7-9 and TRBJ1-6, the full variable domain is DTGVSQNPRHKITKRGQNVTFRCDPISEHNRLYWYRQTLGQGPEFLTYFQNEAQLEKSRLLSDRFSAERPKGSFSTLEIQRTEQGDSAMYLCASSTAEGNSPLHFGNGTRLTVT.